Described below is a single T cell receptor (beta chain) sequence and its context. The data originate from a study of liver allograft versus peripheral blood T cells. For the study at large: Recipients' peripheral blood supplied the T cell receptor repertoires against which those in transplanted livers were compared.

A single record per CDR3 protein comes from TCRdb applying MiXCR to the reads. The sample consists of more than 10,000 distinct CDR3 sequences, less than 20% of them appearing once. Germline CDR1 LNHDA, CDR2 SQIVND (reference sequence). V was clipped by 5 bases and J by 2 bases, with 12 bases between them. The CDR3 is 15 amino acids. V is TRBV19 and J is TRBJ2-2; D might be TRBD2 (6 bases). This TCR derives from a human patient who had a liver transplant. Some T cells may be provided by the graft donor. The DNA of the CDR3 is TGTGCCAGTAGTCGGGGGATTATTAACACCGGGGAGCTGTTTTTT. Its translation: CASSRGIINTGELFF. Full variable domain (outside the CDR3, taken from reference TRBV19 and TRBJ2-2): DGGITQSPKYLFRKEGQNVTLSCEQNLNHDAMYWYRQDPGQGLRLIYYSQIVNDFQKGDIAEGYSVSREKKESFPLTVTSAQKNPTAFYLCASSRGIINTGELFFGEGSRLTVL.